The clone carrying this T cell receptor beta chain was counted a few times. What it binds is not known. Per donor, one heparinised blood draw averaged roughly 110 mL. The entry originates in a study of beta chain features in type 1 diabetes. Study-level information: Sorted cell examination encompassed 85 million to 140 million cells across all samples. Findings and caveats of the study: For cells with high TCR expression, cDNA sequencing could yield over-representation.

Expressed TCRB transcripts were sequenced because the entire RNA isolate underwent reverse transcription. Method: immunoSEQ multiplex PCR; TCRdb's copy keeps in-frame clones and lacks some. The table records 970,000 or so clones, 15% to 20% of them present only once. Germline CDR1 is SGHAT and CDR2 is FQDESV (reference sequence). This CDR3 is 15 amino acids long. Trimming took 1 base from V and 3 from J, leaving 12 bases between them. J is TRBJ2-5 and V is TRBV11-1; tentative D call: TRBD1 (6 bases). The specimen sequenced was naive CD4+ T cells from blood. This receptor was identified in a woman younger than 35 in good health. The CDR3 reads CASSLGARGKETQYF. DNA for the CDR3: TGTGCCAGCAGCTTAGGTGCCAGGGGCAAAGAGACCCAGTACTTC. Looking up the rest from reference TRBV11-1 and TRBJ2-5 gives the full variable domain: EAEVAQSPRYKITEKSQAVAFWCDPISGHATLYWYRQILGQGPELLVQFQDESVVDDSQLPKDRFSAERLKGVDSTLKIQPAELGDSAMYLCASSLGARGKETQYFGPGTRLLVL.